The present T cell receptor beta chain was sequenced within a study of blood T cell repertoires in COVID-19. Study-level background: The origin of the acute and convalescent COVID-19 samples was the United States, Italy and Spain. From T cells, B-cell-depleted T cells, or PBMCs came the material, which was cDNA or gDNA.

This CDR3 has 13 amino acids. Trimming at V came to 6 bases and at J to 8 bases, leaving 6 bases not matched to a gene. As originally analysed: Cell counts per sample came from amplifying reference gene primers. Sequencing was performed with immunoSEQ multiplex PCR; in TCRdb, only in-frame clones are kept and a portion is missing. Clonal size and the V and J genes are those of that table, whereas D and trimming came from the DNA. The table lists about 190,000 clones, roughly 84% of them singletons. This chain joins TRBV12-3 or TRBV12-4 and TRBJ1-5; 8 bases fit TRBD1. The clonotype comes from an elderly woman with acute or convalescent COVID-19. What was sequenced was peripheral blood. CDR3 region: CASRQGQVEPQHF. The CDR3 bases are TGTGCCAGCAGACAGGGACAGGTCGAGCCCCAGCATTTT.